Listed below are T cell receptor beta chains from one sample, sequenced in a study of T-cell memory formation after mild COVID-19. In TCRdb, the 5' RACE reads were re-called with MiXCR into one record per CDR3 protein. Of 350,000 to 400,000 distinct CDR3 sequences in the sample, 20% to 25% are singletons; the top ten hold under 15%. Material for sequencing was PBMCs or a T cell subset sorted from them (not recorded which). The receptor set was obtained from an adult woman who had mild COVID-19 (a few samples of this study predate the infection). Cell type and time point are not known. Both conserved end residues are trimmed from each CDR3.

TRBV18,TRBJ2-1,ASSPRRNEQF
TRBV29-1,TRBJ2-7,SVGVGFGGTEQY
TRBV30,TRBJ2-7,AWSSAPVGYEQY
TRBV4-3,TRBJ1-2,ASSQDRRGSYGYT
TRBV24-1,TRBJ2-1,ATSGAGGDSYNEQF
TRBV20-1,TRBJ2-3,SATGTSSTDTQY
TRBV29-1,TRBJ2-7,SVGFQGVEQY
TRBV27,TRBJ2-3,ASSLSFGGPTDTQY
TRBV6-5,TRBJ2-7,ASSSGFYYEQY
TRBV7-9,TRBJ2-7,ASSFRDISYEQY
TRBV9,TRBJ2-7,ASSVEGSGTQY
TRBV9,TRBJ1-1,ASSVVTGVLF
TRBV29-1,TRBJ2-3,SVVRGWLDTQY
TRBV6-1,TRBJ1-1,ASSVQRTEAF
TRBV5-1,TRBJ1-1,ASTQIGQGAINTEAF
TRBV12-3/TRBV12-4,TRBJ2-7,ASSFLGAGKKEQY
TRBV2,TRBJ2-5,ASTRRDFGETQY
TRBV29-1,TRBJ2-7,SVVTRFVAPDYEQY
TRBV5-4,TRBJ2-7,ASSSPRGTSGKSYEQY
TRBV3-1,TRBJ2-1,ASSRTGSGEQF
TRBV29-1,TRBJ2-7,SAVLRGRDEQY
TRBV6-5,TRBJ2-3,ASRSLAPTDTQY
TRBV9,TRBJ2-3,ASSHENTGPSTDTQY
TRBV30,TRBJ2-1,AWKWTGFRTI
TRBV9,TRBJ2-3,ASSSAASTDTQY
TRBV7-6,TRBJ2-6,ASSLARGLVGGGSGANVLT
TRBV4-2,TRBJ2-1,ASSQGDGGTLSSGQF
TRBV7-9,TRBJ2-5,ASSFSAGRERTQY
TRBV6-6,TRBJ2-1,ASHTGTGDYGQF
TRBV27,TRBJ2-7,ASSPDPNYYEQY
TRBV4-2,TRBJ2-5,ASSQDAATQY
TRBV5-1,TRBJ2-2,ASRPLTGASGELF
TRBV20-1,TRBJ1-5,SARDLDRSNQPQH
TRBV30,TRBJ1-5,AWSLPGGDQPQH
TRBV21-1,TRBJ2-6,ATEQTPILRSGANVLT
TRBV5-1,TRBJ2-7,ASSLLWPEQY
TRBV11-2,TRBJ2-2,ASSFDGWDTGELF
TRBV12-3/TRBV12-4,TRBJ1-1,ASRLNRGLNTEAF
TRBV5-1,TRBJ1-2,ASSVRDRNYGYT
TRBV7-6,TRBJ2-5,ASSKGRETQY
TRBV6-5,TRBJ1-3,ASSPQSGGNTIY